This is a list of T cell receptor beta chains from one sample in a study of blood T cell repertoires in COVID-19. Measured with immunoSEQ multiplex PCR; TCRdb has only the in-frame clones, and not every one. Of 120,000 to 150,000 clones in the sample, roughly three quarters were seen once. Sequencing input: peripheral blood. Every receptor here comes from a man aged 60 to 75 with acute or convalescent COVID-19. Each CDR3 is given with its conserved first and last residue. Each record gives: V gene, clone size, J gene, D gene, CDR3 DNA, CDR3 protein. A D gene is named only where the DNA matches it firmly. Where a row states a size, it is once, few, many or the class of an expanded clone; other rows omit it.

TRBV20-1	.	TRBJ1-4	.	TGCAGTGCTAGTATTGGAGGGGGGGCCCATGAAAAACTGTTTTTT	CSASIGGGAHEKLFF
TRBV18	.	TRBJ2-2	TRBD1	TGTGCCAGCTCACCCCGGGGACAGTCGGTTCCCGGGGAGCTGTTTTTT	CASSPRGQSVPGELFF
TRBV10-3	.	TRBJ1-1	TRBD1	TGTGCCATCAGTGATCCCAGACAGGGGGCAACTGAAGCTTTCTTT	CAISDPRQGATEAFF
TRBV14	few	TRBJ2-5	TRBD1	TGTGCCAGCAGCCAGGACAGGGTCCAAGAGACCCAGTACTTC	CASSQDRVQETQYF
TRBV18	once	TRBJ2-1	TRBD1	TGTGCCAGCTCAGGGGACAGCTACAATGAGCAGTTCTTC	CASSGDSYNEQFF
TRBV25-1	.	TRBJ1-1	.	TGTGCCAGCAGTGGGCCAATGAACACTGAAGCTTTCTTT	CASSGPMNTEAFF
TRBV19	few	TRBJ2-5	TRBD1	TGTGCCAGTAAGGACAGGGGGGCAGCTCAAGAGACCCAGTACTTC	CASKDRGAAQETQYF
TRBV5-6	few	TRBJ2-7	.	TGTGCCAGCAGCTTGATGGGCCTCTACGAGCAGTACTTC	CASSLMGLYEQYF
TRBV24-1	once	TRBJ2-7	TRBD1	TGTGCCACCAGTGATTTGCAATCTGGGACAGGGATCTACGAGCAGTACTTC	CATSDLQSGTGIYEQYF
TRBV5-6	.	TRBJ2-7	TRBD1	TGTGCCAGCAGCGCCGGGACAGGGTCCGGCCGGTACTTC	CASSAGTGSGRYF
TRBV10-1	.	TRBJ2-3	TRBD2	TGCGCCAGCAGTCATAGCGGGAGTGTAGATACGCAGTATTTT	CASSHSGSVDTQYF
TRBV11-2	.	TRBJ2-7	.	TGTGCCAGCAGCTTACTTAGCGGCGTCGAGGGCTACGAGCAGTACTTC	CASSLLSGVEGYEQYF
TRBV7-8	.	TRBJ2-3	.	TGTGCCAGCAGCCGAAGATCTAGCCATCGAGATACGCAGTATTTT	CASSRRSSHRDTQYF
TRBV11-1	many	TRBJ2-1	TRBD2	TGTGCCAGCAGCCAGACTAGCAGGTCCCACAATGAGCAGTTCTTC	CASSQTSRSHNEQFF
TRBV7-2	.	TRBJ2-6	.	TGTGCCAGCAGCTTAGCGCCAACTAGCGTCCTGACTTTC	CASSLAPTSVLTF
TRBV6-5	once	TRBJ1-4	TRBD1	TGTGCCAGCAGTTGGACAGGGGGAAATGAAAAACTGTTTTTT	CASSWTGGNEKLFF
TRBV30	.	TRBJ1-2	TRBD1	TGTGCCTGGAGTGCGCCGGGACAGCTTTATGGCTACACCTTC	CAWSAPGQLYGYTF
TRBV3-1/TRBV3-2	once	TRBJ1-2	TRBD1	TGTGCCAGCAGCACCTGGACAGGGTCCTATGGCTACACCTTC	CASSTWTGSYGYTF
TRBV2	.	TRBJ1-4	.	TGTGCCAGCAGTGTTCCCGCTACGACTAATGAAAAACTGTTTTTT	CASSVPATTNEKLFF
TRBV2	.	TRBJ2-5	.	TGTGCCAGCAGTAATGGACGGGGAATCTGGGAGACCCAGTACTTC	CASSNGRGIWETQYF
TRBV7-9	.	TRBJ1-1	.	TGTGCCAGCAGCTGGTTGGCAGGGATGAACACTGAAGCTTTCTTT	CASSWLAGMNTEAFF
TRBV27	.	TRBJ1-5	.	TGTGCCAGCAGTTACCGCGGGGGAGATCAGCCCCAGCATTTT	CASSYRGGDQPQHF
TRBV5-6	.	TRBJ2-1	.	TGTGCCAGCAGCCCGGGTTACGTTGCTGAGCAGTTCTTC	CASSPGYVAEQFF
TRBV30	.	TRBJ1-1	.	TGTGCCTGGAGTGTAGGCCAGGGGAGAACTGAAGCTTTCTTT	CAWSVGQGRTEAFF
TRBV27	many	TRBJ2-2	.	TGTGCCAGCAAGAGAACTAACACCGGGGAGCTGTTTTTT	CASKRTNTGELFF
TRBV5-1	few	TRBJ2-2	.	TGCGCCAGCAGCGTCGTAGAGGCCGGGGAGCTGTTTTTT	CASSVVEAGELFF
TRBV3-1/TRBV3-2	.	TRBJ1-6	.	TGTGCCAGCAGCTCTAACTCACAGGCCTCCTATAATTCACCCCTCCACTTT	CASSSNSQASYNSPLHF
TRBV19	.	TRBJ2-1	TRBD2	TGTGCCAGTATAGGGACTAGCGGGAGTGGTGAGCAGTTCTTC	CASIGTSGSGEQFF
TRBV11-3	.	TRBJ2-2	TRBD2	TGTGCCAGCAGCTTAGTTAGCGGGAGTTCCTCCGGGGAGCTGTTTTTT	CASSLVSGSSSGELFF
TRBV9	many	TRBJ1-5	.	TGTGCCAGCAGCTCACGGGTTGCGGCAGCCCGAGGTTATCCGTATCAGCCCCAGCATTTT	CASSSRVAAARGYPYQPQHF
TRBV18	.	TRBJ2-3	TRBD2	TGTGCCAGCTCACCAAGGCTAGCGGGAGGTACAGATACGCAGTATTTT	CASSPRLAGGTDTQYF
TRBV28	.	TRBJ1-1	TRBD1	TGTGCCAGCAAAACTAACAGGGGAAGGAGAGCTTTCTTT	CASKTNRGRRAFF
TRBV7-9	.	TRBJ2-1	TRBD1	TGTGCCAGCAGCTTAAGACAGGGTTACAATGAGCAGTTCTTC	CASSLRQGYNEQFF
TRBV28	.	TRBJ2-2	TRBD2	TGTGCCAGCAGTTCCCCCCGGGAGGCGACGAACACCGGGGAGCTGTTTTTT	CASSSPREATNTGELFF
TRBV5-5	.	TRBJ2-7	TRBD1	TGTGCCAGCAGCTGGGCAGGGGGATTGGACGAGCAGTACTTC	CASSWAGGLDEQYF
TRBV11-2	.	TRBJ2-7	TRBD1	TGTGCCAGCAGCTTAGGGACAGGGGGCTACGAGCAGTACTTC	CASSLGTGGYEQYF
TRBV28	few	TRBJ1-1	TRBD1	TGTGCCAGCAGTTTATGGGACAGGGGACGTACTGAAGCTTTCTTT	CASSLWDRGRTEAFF
TRBV5-5	.	TRBJ2-1	.	TGTGCCAGCAGCTTGGTTGTAACTAGTTCGCTTGATGAGCAGTTCTTC	CASSLVVTSSLDEQFF
TRBV10-2	.	TRBJ2-2	.	TGCGCCAGCAGTGGTTCCCTAGCGACCGGGGAGCTGTTTTTT	CASSGSLATGELFF
TRBV28	few	TRBJ2-3	.	TGTGCCAGCAGCACGGGACTTGCACAAGATACGCAGTATTTT	CASSTGLAQDTQYF
TRBV4-2	few	TRBJ2-3	.	TGTGCCAGCAGCCAAGATGGGGGGGCTAGCACAGATACGCAGTATTTT	CASSQDGGASTDTQYF
TRBV18	.	TRBJ1-6	.	TGTGCCAGCTCACCAGGGCAGGGAGGATCACCCCTCCACTTT	CASSPGQGGSPLHF
TRBV28	.	TRBJ2-5	.	TGTGCCAGCAGTAAACAGGGAAGTCAAGAGACCCAGTACTTC	CASSKQGSQETQYF
TRBV19	once	TRBJ1-2	.	TGTGCCAGTAGTATAGATCGAACAGCCCCCTATGGCTACACCTTC	CASSIDRTAPYGYTF
TRBV30	.	TRBJ1-2	.	TGTGCCTGGACCCCACAGGTTAACTATGGCTACACCTTC	CAWTPQVNYGYTF
TRBV6-6	.	TRBJ1-5	TRBD1	TGTGCCAGCAGATCCCCGGGACAGGGAGGGAATCAGCCCCAGCATTTT	CASRSPGQGGNQPQHF
TRBV7-2	once	TRBJ2-5	.	TGTGCCAGCAGTTGGGGCAGACAAGAGACCCAGTACTTC	CASSWGRQETQYF
TRBV7-2	.	TRBJ1-2	TRBD1	TGTGCCAGCAACTTCTTGGGACAGGGTACTAACTATGGCTACACCTTC	CASNFLGQGTNYGYTF
TRBV11-2	.	TRBJ2-7	.	TGTGCCAGCAGCTTCAACTACGAGCAGTACTTC	CASSFNYEQYF
TRBV2	.	TRBJ1-2	.	TGTGCCAGCAGTCCAATAACAGGAGCCTCGAGCTATGGCTACACCTTC	CASSPITGASSYGYTF